Described below is a single TCR beta chain sequence and its context. Antigen unknown. It was with 60 Vbeta and 13 Jbeta primers that the PCR ran. This table comes from immunoSEQ multiplex PCR, and its TCRdb copy is limited to in-frame clones, with some not included. The data contain 150,000 to 200,000 clones, approximately 72% of them seen just once; the ten biggest clones take up approximately 2.3%. The data originate from a study of cytomegalovirus exposure and HLA in healthy donors. Study results and limitations: Most TCR sequences were uncommon, yet certain public TCRs appeared in many donors. The investigators catalogued 150 to 200 TCR beta chains as cytomegalovirus-associated. Later analysis revealed greater clonal expansion in HLA-associated TCR beta chains than in equally common others. In an earlier analysis, most TCR beta V segments were productive about 87% or about 30% of the time.

The length of the CDR3 is 13 residues. The V end was cut by 5 bases, the J end by 7 bases, with 12 bases between. From germline, CDR1 is LNHDA and CDR2 SQIVND (reference sequence). The TCR was taken from a female donor in good health and CMV-seronegative. The chain employs TRBV19 and TRBJ2-1; D is unresolved. The sequenced sample consisted of PBMCs. CDR3 sequence reads: CASSPTGWNEQFF. In DNA form, the CDR3 reads TGTGCCAGTAGTCCCACGGGTTGGAATGAGCAGTTCTTC.